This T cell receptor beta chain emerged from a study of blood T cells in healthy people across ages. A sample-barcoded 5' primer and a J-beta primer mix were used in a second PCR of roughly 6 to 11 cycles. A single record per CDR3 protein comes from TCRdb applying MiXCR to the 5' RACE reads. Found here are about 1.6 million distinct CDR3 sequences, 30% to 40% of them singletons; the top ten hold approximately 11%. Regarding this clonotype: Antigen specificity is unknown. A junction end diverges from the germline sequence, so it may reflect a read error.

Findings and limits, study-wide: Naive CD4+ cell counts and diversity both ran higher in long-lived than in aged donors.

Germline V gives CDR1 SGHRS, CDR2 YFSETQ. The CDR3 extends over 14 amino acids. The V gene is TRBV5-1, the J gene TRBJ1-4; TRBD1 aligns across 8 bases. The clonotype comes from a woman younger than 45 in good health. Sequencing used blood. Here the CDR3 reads CASSSGQGLERLFF. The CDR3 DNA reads TGCGCCAGCAGCTCCGGACAGGGTCTCGAAAGACTGTTTTTT.